This TCR beta chain is drawn from a study of shared clonotypes between healthy human individuals. Overall study findings and caveats: Sampling covered nothing but blood. Tissue TCR repertoires likely differ from those found in blood.

On this clone itself: No antigen is known for it. This specimen includes other DNA sequences encoding the same CDR3.

Authors' analysis steps: ImmunoSEQ supplied junction-only sequences lacking quality scores, so filtering was different. The table came from immunoSEQ multiplex PCR; TCRdb's copy has only in-frame clones and leaves some out. V and J calls and clone size are copied from that table; D and trimming were computed from the DNA. The table lists under 600,000 clones, about 96% of them singletons, with 0.05% to 0.07% in the top ten. CDR1 and CDR2 from the germline V gene are MDHEN and SYDVKM. The CDR3 spans 12 residues. V lost 4 bases to trimming and J lost 6 bases, with 10 bases between them. Sequenced: naive CD4+ T cells sorted from blood. Subset reported: CD45RA+ positively selected. The clonotype originates from a woman in her 30s in good health. The chain joins TRBV28 to TRBJ2-7; a weak D match, TRBD1 (5 bases). The CDR3: CASSSQGSEQYF. The CDR3 DNA follows: TGTGCCAGCAGTTCCCAGGGATCCGAGCAGTACTTC.